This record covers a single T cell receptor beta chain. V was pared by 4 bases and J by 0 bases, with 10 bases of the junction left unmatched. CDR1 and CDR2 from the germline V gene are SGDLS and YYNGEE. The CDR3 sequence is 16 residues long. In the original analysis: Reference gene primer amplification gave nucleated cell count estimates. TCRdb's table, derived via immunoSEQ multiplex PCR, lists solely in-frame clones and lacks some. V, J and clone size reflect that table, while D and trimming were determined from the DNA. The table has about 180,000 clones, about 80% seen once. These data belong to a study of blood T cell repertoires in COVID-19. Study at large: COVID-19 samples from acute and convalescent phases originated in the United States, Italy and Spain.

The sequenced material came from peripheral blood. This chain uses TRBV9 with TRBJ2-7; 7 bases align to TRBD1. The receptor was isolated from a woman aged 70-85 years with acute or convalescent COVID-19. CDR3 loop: CASSSRGDSSSYEQYF. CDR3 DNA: TGTGCCAGCAGCTCAAGAGGGGACAGTAGCTCCTACGAGCAGTACTTC.